This entry lists 17 T cell receptor beta chains sequenced from one sample in a study of OX40 agonist ivuxolimab in advanced cancers. Repertoires were generated with immunoSEQ multiplex PCR, while TCRdb's copy carries only in-frame clones and drops some. The data hold about 27,000 clones, with around 79% observed a single time. Here the sequenced sample was CD4+ or CD8+ T cells sorted from blood, taken in a trial of the OX40 agonist ivuxolimab. The receptors here all came from an adult with an advanced solid tumor such as melanoma, head and neck, liver or kidney cancer.

The chain couples TRBV28 to TRBJ2-2; 9 nucleotides agree with TRBD1. From germline, CDR1 is MDHEN and CDR2 SYDVKM. Trimming took 8 bases from V and 5 from J; bases not matched to a gene: 12. The CDR3 contains 16 residues. The CDR3 sequence is CASSFLGTGRTGELFF. The CDR3 bases are TGTGCCAGCTCATTTCTCGGGACAGGGAGAACCGGGGAGCTGTTTTTT.

The CDR3 loop reads CSVRGQETQYF. In nucleotides, the CDR3 is TGCAGCGTCCGGGGTCAAGAGACCCAGTACTTC. V usage is TRBV29-1 and J usage is TRBJ2-5; a weak D match, TRBD2 (5 bases). Trimming shortened V by 6 bases and J by 2 bases, and 7 bases separated the two germline ends. The CDR3 has 11 amino acids. The germline gives CDR1 SQVTM, CDR2 ANQGSEA.

This chain links TRBV30 with TRBJ1-1; D ambiguous. The ends were cut back, 0 bases at V and 3 bases at J, with 11 bases in the middle. The CDR3 spans 14 residues. Germline V gene data show CDR1 as GTSNPN and CDR2 as SVGIG (reference sequence). The DNA for the CDR3 is TGTGCCTGGAGTGTATCGTGGAGGCACACTGAAGCTTTCTTT. Its translation: CAWSVSWRHTEAFF.

The chain carries TRBV5-1 and TRBJ2-7; 11 bases are shared with TRBD2. The CDR3 contains 16 residues. Germline values: CDR1 SGHRS, CDR2 YFSETQ. Trimming took 1 base from V and 5 from J; bases not matched to a gene: 8. The CDR3 DNA reads as TGCGCCAGCAGCTTGATTAGCGGGGGGGCCGGCGACGAGCAGTACTTC. Protein sequence: CASSLISGGAGDEQYF.

The rearrangement joins TRBV6-5 to TRBJ2-7; the D is unclear. Germline V gene lookup returns CDR1 MNHEY and CDR2 SVGAGI. V lost 4 bases, J lost 0 bases, and 13 bases lay in between. This CDR3 is 15 amino acids long. The CDR3 coding sequence is TGTGCCAGCAGTTTAGACTCCTGGGGCTCCTACGAGCAGTACTTC. Protein: CASSLDSWGSYEQYF.

The V gene is TRBV9, the J gene TRBJ1-2; D remains unclear. The CDR3 covers 15 residues. The V end lost 3 bases, the J end lost 4 bases, and 16 bases lay between the germline ends. In germline, CDR1 is SGDLS, CDR2 YYNGEE. The CDR3 DNA sequence: TGTGCCAGCAGCGGATACCCGGACGGTGGCTATGGCTACACCTTC. This codes for CASSGYPDGGYGYTF. Based on the CDR3 plus reference TRBV9 and TRBJ1-2, the full variable domain is DSGVTQTPKHLITATGQRVTLRCSPRSGDLSVYWYQQSLDQGLQFLIQYYNGEERAKGNILERFSAQQFPDLHSELNLSSLELGDSALYFCASSGYPDGGYGYTFGSGTRLTVV.

V usage is TRBV5-5 and J usage is TRBJ2-1; 7 bases agree with TRBD1. V trimming: 7 bases; J trimming: 3 bases; junction bases outside the gene matches: 13. CDR3 length equals 16 residues. Per the germline V gene, CDR1 is SGHKS and CDR2 is YYEKEE (reference sequence). CDR3 sequence reads: CASQTLWGQHYNEQFF. CDR3 sequence (DNA): TGTGCCAGCCAGACCCTGTGGGGACAGCACTACAATGAGCAGTTCTTC.

This sequence joins TRBV2 and TRBJ2-3, with unresolved D. Trimming pared 3 bases from V and 0 bases from J, leaving 7 bases between. The CDR3 sequence is 14 residues long. Germline-derived CDR1 and CDR2 are SNHLY and FYNNEI. The DNA of the CDR3 is TGTGCCAGCAGTGAGATTACTAGCACAGATACGCAGTATTTT. It encodes CASSEITSTDTQYF.

This chain uses TRBV15 with TRBJ1-4, with D possibly matching TRBD1 (5 bases). Germline-derived CDR1 and CDR2 are LNHNV and YYDKDF (reference sequence). V was cut by 0 bases and J by 8 bases, with 10 bases left in between. The CDR3 runs 14 residues. The DNA for the CDR3 is TGTGCCACCAGCAGAGACAGGGACCAGGAAAAACTGTTTTTT. Translating it yields CATSRDRDQEKLFF.

The chain carries TRBV5-6 and TRBJ2-3; 7 nucleotides match TRBD2. The germline V gene has CDR1 SGHDT and CDR2 YYEEEE. CDR3 length: 14 residues. J was trimmed by 0 bases and V by 4 bases; bases with no gene match: 2. In DNA, the CDR3 is TGTGCCAGCAGCAGCGGGATCAGCACAGATACGCAGTATTTT. Translated, it gives CASSSGISTDTQYF.

The chain employs TRBV15 and TRBJ2-3; unclear D gene. CDR3 length: 15 residues. CDR1 is LNHNV, CDR2 YYDKDF, per germline (reference sequence). Trimming pared 3 bases from V and 2 bases from J, leaving 12 bases between. As DNA, the CDR3 is TGTGCCACCAGCAGGGACCCCCGTACCACAGATACGCAGTATTTT. Residues: CATSRDPRTTDTQYF.

V usage is TRBV7-9 and J usage is TRBJ2-7; possibly TRBD1 or TRBD2 for D (5 bases each). Germline CDR1 and CDR2: SEHNR and FQNEAQ (reference sequence). The CDR3 contains 16 residues. V was cut by 0 bases and J by 2 bases, with 14 bases left in between. This CDR3 is CASSLAPERGPYEQYF. The CDR3 nucleotides read TGTGCCAGCAGCTTAGCTCCCGAGAGGGGCCCCTACGAGCAGTACTTC.

The rearrangement uses TRBV4-1 and TRBJ1-2; D is unresolved. Germline loops: CDR1 MGHRA, CDR2 YSYEKL. This CDR3 comprises 14 residues. Trimming stripped 1 base from V and 8 bases from J, with 14 bases between. CDR3 nucleotides: TGCGCCAGCAGCCAAGTTTCGGAGGGTGGGGGCTACACCTTC. Translating gives CASSQVSEGGGYTF.

The genes are TRBV19 and TRBJ2-3; D may be TRBD2 (6 bases). Germline assignment: CDR1 LNHDA and CDR2 SQIVND (reference sequence). V lost 8 bases to trimming and J lost 3 bases, with 18 bases between them. The CDR3 extends over 15 amino acids. The CDR3 sequence: CASGDWATGTDTQYF. The DNA of the CDR3 is TGTGCCAGTGGGGACTGGGCGACGGGAACAGATACGCAGTATTTT.

The J gene is TRBJ2-3, the V gene TRBV15, with unresolved D. Germline CDR1 reads LNHNV; CDR2 reads YYDKDF (reference sequence). V lost 0 bases to trimming and J lost 0 bases, with 4 bases between them. The CDR3 contains 14 residues. The CDR3 loop reads CATSRDTSTDTQYF. The DNA for the CDR3 is TGTGCCACCAGCAGAGATACGAGCACAGATACGCAGTATTTT.

The chain uses TRBV9 and TRBJ2-7, with 7 bases aligning to TRBD1. V shed 6 bases and J 2 bases; nucleotides not matched to a gene: 17. The germline V gene has CDR1 SGDLS and CDR2 YYNGEE. The CDR3 spans 17 residues. CDR3 bases: TGTGCCAGCACCCCAGACAGGGTAGCAGCGGTCCCCTACGAGCAGTACTTC. Protein: CASTPDRVAAVPYEQYF.

In this sample, this clone turned up a few times. The chain combines TRBV6-1 with TRBJ2-7, with a tentative D call TRBD2 (5 bases). The germline gives CDR1 MNHNS, CDR2 SASEGT. CDR3 length: 13 residues. V lost 7 bases and J lost 0, with 10 bases in between. The CDR3 loop reads CASMWRVSYEQYF. In DNA, the CDR3 is TGTGCCAGCATGTGGCGGGTCTCCTACGAGCAGTACTTC.